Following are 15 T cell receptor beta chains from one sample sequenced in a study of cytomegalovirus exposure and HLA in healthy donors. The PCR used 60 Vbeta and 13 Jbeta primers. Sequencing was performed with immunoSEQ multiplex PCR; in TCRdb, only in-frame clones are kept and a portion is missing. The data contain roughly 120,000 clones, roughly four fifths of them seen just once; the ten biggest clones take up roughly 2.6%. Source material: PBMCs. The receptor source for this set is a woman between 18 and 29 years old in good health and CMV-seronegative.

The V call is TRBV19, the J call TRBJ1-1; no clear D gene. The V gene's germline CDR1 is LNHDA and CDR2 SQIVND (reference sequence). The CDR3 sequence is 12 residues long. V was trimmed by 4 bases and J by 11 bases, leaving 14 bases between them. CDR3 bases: TGTGCCAGTAGTAATAAACGGGAGAGGGCTTTCTTT. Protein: CASSNKRERAFF.

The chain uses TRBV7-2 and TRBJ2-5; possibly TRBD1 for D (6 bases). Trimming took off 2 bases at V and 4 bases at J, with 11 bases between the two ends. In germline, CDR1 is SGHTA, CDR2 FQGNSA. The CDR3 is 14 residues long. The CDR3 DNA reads TGTGCCAGCAGCTTATTAGTCAGGGGAGAGACCCAGTACTTC. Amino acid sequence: CASSLLVRGETQYF. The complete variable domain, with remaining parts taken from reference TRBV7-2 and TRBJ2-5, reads GAGVSQSPSNKVTEKGKDVELRCDPISGHTALYWYRQSLGQGLEFLIYFQGNSAPDKSGLPSDRFSAERTGGSVSTLTIQRTQQEDSAVYLCASSLLVRGETQYFGPGTRLLVL.

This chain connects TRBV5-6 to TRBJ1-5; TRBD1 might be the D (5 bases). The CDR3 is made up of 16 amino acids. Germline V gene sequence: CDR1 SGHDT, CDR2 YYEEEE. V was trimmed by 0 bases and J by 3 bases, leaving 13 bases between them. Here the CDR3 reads CASSLGGRGDNQPQHF. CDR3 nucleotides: TGTGCCAGCAGCTTGGGCGGTCGGGGGGACAATCAGCCCCAGCATTTT.

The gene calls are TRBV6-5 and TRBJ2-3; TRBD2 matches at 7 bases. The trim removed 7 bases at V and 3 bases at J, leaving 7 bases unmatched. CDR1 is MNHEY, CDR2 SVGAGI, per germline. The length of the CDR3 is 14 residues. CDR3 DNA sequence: TGTGCCAGCAATCCGGGACTAAGGACAGATACGCAGTATTTT. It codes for CASNPGLRTDTQYF.

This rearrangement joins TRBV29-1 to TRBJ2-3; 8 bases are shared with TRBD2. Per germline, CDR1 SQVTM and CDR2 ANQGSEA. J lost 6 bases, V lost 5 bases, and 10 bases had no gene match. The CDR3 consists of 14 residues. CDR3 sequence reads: CSVSTGGPRDTQYF. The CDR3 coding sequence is TGCAGCGTTTCGACGGGAGGGCCTCGGGATACGCAGTATTTT.

CDR3 residues: CATSRDVLQGADTQYF. The CDR3 DNA reads as TGTGCCACCAGCAGAGACGTATTACAGGGCGCAGATACGCAGTATTTT. V usage is TRBV15 and J usage is TRBJ2-3; weak D call: TRBD1 (6 bases). Trimming removed 0 bases from V and 4 bases from J, with 14 bases in between. CDR3 size: 16 residues. CDR1 is LNHNV, CDR2 YYDKDF, per germline (reference sequence). Full variable domain (outside the CDR3, taken from reference TRBV15 and TRBJ2-3): DAMVIQNPRYQVTQFGKPVTLSCSQTLNHNVMYWYQQKSSQAPKLLFHYYDKDFNNEADTPDNFQSRRPNTSFCFLDIRSPGLGDTAMYLCATSRDVLQGADTQYFGPGTRLTVL.

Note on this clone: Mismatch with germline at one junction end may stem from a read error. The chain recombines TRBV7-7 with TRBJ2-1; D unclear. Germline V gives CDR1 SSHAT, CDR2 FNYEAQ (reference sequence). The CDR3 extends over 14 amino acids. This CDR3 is CASSLGRSYNEQFF. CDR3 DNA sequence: TGTGCTAGCAGCTTAGGGCGGTCCTACAATGAGCAGTTCTTC.

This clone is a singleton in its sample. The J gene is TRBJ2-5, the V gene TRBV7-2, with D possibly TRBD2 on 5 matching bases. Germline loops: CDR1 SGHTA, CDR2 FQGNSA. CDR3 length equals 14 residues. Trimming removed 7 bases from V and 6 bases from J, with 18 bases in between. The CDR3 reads CASTQASTLQTQYF. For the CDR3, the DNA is TGTGCCAGCACCCAAGCTAGCACCTTACAGACCCAGTACTTC.

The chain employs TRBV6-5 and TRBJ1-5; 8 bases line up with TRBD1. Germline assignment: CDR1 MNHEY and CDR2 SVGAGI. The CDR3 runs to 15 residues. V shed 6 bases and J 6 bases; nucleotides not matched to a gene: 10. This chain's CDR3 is CASSPDRASSQPQHF. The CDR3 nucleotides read TGTGCCAGCAGCCCGGACAGGGCCTCGAGTCAGCCCCAGCATTTT.

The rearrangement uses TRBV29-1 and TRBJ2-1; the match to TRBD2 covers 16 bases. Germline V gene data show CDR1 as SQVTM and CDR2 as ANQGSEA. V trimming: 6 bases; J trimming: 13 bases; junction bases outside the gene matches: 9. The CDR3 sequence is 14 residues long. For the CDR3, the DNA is TGCAGCGTACCGTTGGGGACTAGCGGGGGGGCTCAGTTCTTC. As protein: CSVPLGTSGGAQFF.

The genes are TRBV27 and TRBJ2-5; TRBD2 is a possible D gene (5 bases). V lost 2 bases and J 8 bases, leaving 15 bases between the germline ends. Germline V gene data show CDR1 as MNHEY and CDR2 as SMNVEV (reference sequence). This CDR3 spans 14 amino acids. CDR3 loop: CASSLESASGTQYF. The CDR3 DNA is TGTGCCAGCAGTTTAGAGTCCGCGAGCGGAACCCAGTACTTC.

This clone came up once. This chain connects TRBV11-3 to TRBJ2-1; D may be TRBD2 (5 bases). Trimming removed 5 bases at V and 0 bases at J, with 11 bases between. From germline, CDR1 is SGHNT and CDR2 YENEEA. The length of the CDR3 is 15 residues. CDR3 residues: CASSGSRGSYNEQFF. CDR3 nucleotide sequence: TGTGCCAGCAGCGGGAGTCGGGGCTCCTACAATGAGCAGTTCTTC.

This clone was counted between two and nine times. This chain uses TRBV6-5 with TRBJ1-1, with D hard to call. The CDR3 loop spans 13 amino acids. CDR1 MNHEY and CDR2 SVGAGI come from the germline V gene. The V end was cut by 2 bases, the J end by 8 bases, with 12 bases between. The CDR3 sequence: CASSYPLGGEAFF. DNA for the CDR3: TGTGCCAGCAGTTACCCACTCGGCGGAGAAGCTTTCTTT.

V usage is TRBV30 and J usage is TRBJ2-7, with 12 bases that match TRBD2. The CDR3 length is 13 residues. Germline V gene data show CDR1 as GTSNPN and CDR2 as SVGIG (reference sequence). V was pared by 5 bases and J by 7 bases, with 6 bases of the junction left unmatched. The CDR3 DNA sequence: TGTGCCTGGCGACTAGCGGGAGATGGGGAGCAGTACTTC. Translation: CAWRLAGDGEQYF.

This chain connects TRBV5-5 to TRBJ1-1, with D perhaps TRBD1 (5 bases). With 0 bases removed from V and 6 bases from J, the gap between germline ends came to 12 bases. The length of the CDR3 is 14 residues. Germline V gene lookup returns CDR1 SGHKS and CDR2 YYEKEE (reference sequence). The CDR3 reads CASSLAGEGPEAFF. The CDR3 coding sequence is TGTGCCAGCAGCTTGGCCGGGGAGGGGCCTGAAGCTTTCTTT. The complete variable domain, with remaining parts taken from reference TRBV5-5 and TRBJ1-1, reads DAGVTQSPTHLIKTRGQQVTLRCSPISGHKSVSWYQQVLGQGPQFIFQYYEKEERGRGNFPDRFSARQFPNYSSELNVNALLLGDSALYLCASSLAGEGPEAFFGQGTRLTVV.